The 14 T cell receptor beta chains below were found in one sample sequenced in a study of regulatory T cells in long-lasting Graves disease. The sample's time point: persistent/refractory GD, antithyroid drugs over 5 years with positive TRAb. PBMC RNA served as the TCR library source. Relying on iRepertoire HTBI primers and Arm-PCR of CDR3 regions, the team built TCR beta libraries. TCRdb re-analysed the multiplex PCR reads in MiXCR, keeping a single row per CDR3 protein. The sample consists of about 460,000 distinct CDR3 sequences, 20% to 25% of them appearing once. Here the sequenced sample was peripheral blood mononuclear cells (PBMCs), taken when the disease was refractory, from a patient treated with antithyroid drugs. The origin of the receptors is a female donor with Graves disease.

This clonotype was seen repeatedly, ten times or more. V and J are TRBV12-3 or TRBV12-4 and TRBJ1-2; D is possibly TRBD1 (5 bases). CDR3 length: 11 amino acids. Trimming removed 4 bases at V and 8 bases at J, with 8 bases between. The DNA for the CDR3 is TGTGCCAGCAGTTCAACAGGAGGCTACACCTTC. Translating it yields CASSSTGGYTF.

This clonotype has only a few counts. The rearrangement joins TRBV12-3 or TRBV12-4 to TRBJ1-6; the D gene is possibly TRBD1 (5 bases). This CDR3 region has 16 residues. Trimming removed 4 bases from V and 8 bases from J, with 18 bases in between. CDR3 amino acids: CASSSTRVGLDSPLHF. Written as DNA, the CDR3 is TGTGCCAGCAGTTCAACCAGGGTTGGGTTGGATTCACCCCTCCACTTT.

The sample holds many counts of this clonotype. The J gene is TRBJ1-1, the V gene TRBV7-3; 9 nucleotides agree with TRBD1. The CDR3 is 19 amino acids. Unmatched junction bases numbered 16, after V lost 5 bases and J lost 0 bases. Germline-derived CDR1 and CDR2 are SGHTA and FQGTGA. CDR3 sequence: CASSLRPTDRGRVNTEAFF. The CDR3 nucleotides read TGTGCCAGCAGCCTCCGCCCGACGGACAGGGGCAGGGTGAACACTGAAGCTTTCTTT.

The rearrangement uses TRBV20-1 and TRBJ2-7; 7 positions match TRBD1. CDR3 length: 13 residues. V shed 5 bases, J shed 0 bases, and the junction held 4 bases outside the gene matches. The germline V gene has CDR1 DFQATT and CDR2 SNEGSKA (reference sequence). The CDR3 nucleotides are TGCAGTGCTCGGACAGGCCGCTCCTACGAGCAGTACTTC. It encodes CSARTGRSYEQYF.

This clonotype appeared many times. The chain combines TRBV7-2 with TRBJ1-6; D is uncertain. CDR3 size: 13 residues. V lost 5 bases and J lost 8, with 10 bases in between. Germline V CDR1 and CDR2: SGHTA, FQGNSA. Here the CDR3 reads CASSPRHHSPLHF. In nucleotides, the CDR3 is TGTGCCAGCAGCCCCCGACACCATTCACCCCTCCACTTT.

This clonotype was found many times. J is TRBJ2-7 and V is TRBV11-2; the match to TRBD1 covers 12 bases. This CDR3 is built from 15 residues. Per germline, CDR1 SGHAT and CDR2 FQNNGV. The V and J ends lost 5 bases and 2 bases, in that order; junction bases with no gene match: 4. CDR3 protein: CASSGDRGQAYEQYF. Written as DNA, the CDR3 is TGTGCCAGCAGCGGGGACAGGGGGCAGGCCTACGAGCAGTACTTC.

The V call is TRBV6-5, the J call TRBJ1-5, with unresolved D. The CDR3 sequence is 13 residues long. V shed 2 bases and J shed 7 bases, with 9 bases lying between them. The germline V gene encodes CDR1 MNHEY and CDR2 SVGAGI. This chain's CDR3 is CASSYAVEQPQHF. The CDR3 DNA reads as TGTGCCAGCAGTTACGCGGTGGAACAGCCCCAGCATTTT.

This clonotype was observed a few times. J is TRBJ2-2 and V is TRBV2; 8 nucleotides agree with TRBD1. CDR1 and CDR2 from the germline V gene are SNHLY and FYNNEI. This CDR3 spans 13 amino acids. V gave up 6 bases and J gave up 6 bases; unmatched junction bases: 3. CDR3 protein: CASRTGVAGELFF. The CDR3 coding sequence is TGTGCCAGCAGGACAGGGGTAGCCGGGGAGCTGTTTTTT.

This clonotype was found a few times. The J gene is TRBJ2-7, the V gene TRBV6-2 or TRBV6-3; weak D call: TRBD2 (5 bases). This CDR3 region has 14 residues. The V end was cut by 2 bases, the J end by 4 bases, with 12 bases between. Germline V gene sequence: CDR1 MNHEY, CDR2 SVGEGT. The CDR3 is CASSYEALAYEQYF. CDR3 nucleotides: TGTGCCAGCAGTTACGAAGCGTTAGCGTACGAGCAGTACTTC.

This clonotype showed up many times. V usage is TRBV5-1 and J usage is TRBJ2-7, with D hard to call. CDR1 and CDR2 (germline): SGHRS, YFSETQ. V lost 4 bases, J lost 6 bases, and 17 bases lay in between. The CDR3 length is 14 residues. The CDR3 here is CASSRHDTSPEQYF. CDR3 sequence (DNA): TGCGCCAGCAGCCGACACGACACTTCTCCCGAGCAGTACTTC.

This clonotype was picked up many times. The J gene is TRBJ2-2, the V gene TRBV2; D uncertain. CDR3 length: 14 amino acids. With 3 bases removed from V and 0 bases from J, the gap between germline ends came to 5 bases. Germline V gene data show CDR1 as SNHLY and CDR2 as FYNNEI. The CDR3 region is CASSEIANTGELFF. The CDR3 bases are TGTGCCAGCAGTGAGATCGCGAACACCGGGGAGCTGTTTTTT. Supplemented by reference TRBV2 and TRBJ2-2, the full variable domain reads EPEVTQTPSHQVTQMGQEVILRCVPISNHLYFYWYRQILGQKVEFLVSFYNNEISEKSEIFDDQFSVERPDGSNFTLKIRSTKLEDSAMYFCASSEIANTGELFFGEGSRLTVL.

At least ten counts were recorded for this clonotype. The V and J genes are TRBV2 and TRBJ2-2, with TRBD2 matching over 10 bases. CDR1 SNHLY and CDR2 FYNNEI come from the germline V gene. The CDR3 sequence is 16 residues long. V shed 5 bases, J shed 5 bases, and the junction held 8 bases outside the gene matches. The CDR3 bases are TGTGCCAGCAGTAGTCTAGCGGGAGTAGGTACCGGGGAGCTGTTTTTT. Protein product: CASSSLAGVGTGELFF. Full variable domain (outside the CDR3, taken from reference TRBV2 and TRBJ2-2): EPEVTQTPSHQVTQMGQEVILRCVPISNHLYFYWYRQILGQKVEFLVSFYNNEISEKSEIFDDQFSVERPDGSNFTLKIRSTKLEDSAMYFCASSSLAGVGTGELFFGEGSRLTVL.

At least ten counts were recorded for this clonotype. The chain combines TRBV28 with TRBJ2-2; the D gene is possibly TRBD1 (5 bases). Germline V gene lookup returns CDR1 MDHEN and CDR2 SYDVKM. Trimming took off 4 bases at V and 2 bases at J, with 8 bases between the two ends. The CDR3 runs 14 residues. The CDR3 loop reads CASSSWGNTGELFF. In DNA, the CDR3 is TGTGCCAGCAGTTCTTGGGGCAACACCGGGGAGCTGTTTTTT.

The gene calls are TRBV30 and TRBJ1-1, with D perhaps matching TRBD1 (5 bases). The CDR3 runs to 12 residues. V was shortened by 1 base and J by 3 bases, with 6 bases between the two germline ends. Per germline, CDR1 GTSNPN and CDR2 SVGIG (reference sequence). CDR3: CAWSEGDTEAFF. DNA of the CDR3: TGTGCCTGGAGTGAAGGGGACACTGAAGCTTTCTTT.